Each of the 17 T cell receptor beta chains below was sequenced from the same sample in a study of T-cell reconstitution after alpha-beta-depleted transplantation in children. Preparation of the TCRbeta library was carried out with unique molecular identifiers. Using its own MiXCR run on the PCR reads, TCRdb lists one record per CDR3 protein. The table has approximately 190,000 distinct CDR3 sequences, roughly 9.1% seen once. This specimen consisted of PBMCs, mostly from graft donor cells, obtained 360 days after TCRalphabeta/CD19-depleted stem cell transplant. The receptors come from a male patient under 10 years old who had a stem cell transplant for acute myeloid leukemia, so the T cells may come from the graft donor.

This clonotype was found a few times. This chain joins TRBV20-1 and TRBJ2-5; 8 nucleotides match TRBD2. Germline V CDR1 and CDR2: DFQATT, SNEGSKA (reference sequence). The J segment lost 1 base and the V segment lost 3 bases, leaving 7 bases of the junction unmatched. CDR3 length equals 15 residues. The CDR3 is CSASATSGSQETQYF. The CDR3 coding sequence is TGCAGTGCTAGCGCTACTAGCGGCTCCCAAGAGACCCAGTACTTC.

CDR3 bases: TGTGCCAGCAGCCTAAGAGCGCCGGGGACTAGACCCACAGATACGCAGTATTTT. This encodes CASSLRAPGTRPTDTQYF. The V gene is TRBV4-2, the J gene TRBJ2-3; the match to TRBD2 covers 8 bases. Germline lookup yields CDR1 LGHNA and CDR2 YNFKEQ. The V segment lost 4 bases and the J segment 2 bases; nucleotides outside the gene matches: 14. This CDR3 has 18 amino acids.

The gene calls are TRBV5-1 and TRBJ2-2; D remains unclear. Germline V gene lookup returns CDR1 SGHRS and CDR2 YFSETQ. V was pared by 6 bases and J by 2 bases, with 20 bases between. The CDR3 spans 17 residues. The CDR3 nucleotides are TGCGCCAGCAAAATAGACCTCCCAAATATAAACACCGGGGAGCTGTTTTTT. Protein sequence: CASKIDLPNINTGELFF. The full variable domain, its missing parts supplied by reference TRBV5-1 and TRBJ2-2, is KAGVTQTPRYLIKTRGQQVTLSCSPISGHRSVSWYQQTPGQGLQFLFEYFSETQRNKGNFPGRFSGRQFSNSRSEMNVSTLELGDSALYLCASKIDLPNINTGELFFGEGSRLTVL.

This clonotype was seen at least ten times. V is TRBV29-1 and J is TRBJ2-1; 7 positions agree with TRBD2. Trimming cost V 4 bases and J 6 bases; bases outside gene matches: 9. CDR3 length: 14 residues. The germline CDR1 and CDR2 sequences are SQVTM and ANQGSEA. CDR3 amino acids: CSVVSGTPINEQFF. CDR3 bases: TGCAGCGTTGTAAGCGGGACCCCCATCAATGAGCAGTTCTTC.

This clonotype has only a few counts. The chain carries TRBV9 and TRBJ1-1, with 12 positions matching TRBD1. This CDR3 comprises 17 residues. Germline loops: CDR1 SGDLS, CDR2 YYNGEE. V trimming: 0 bases; J trimming: 4 bases; junction bases outside the gene matches: 7. Here the CDR3 reads CASSVGGTGGGSTEAFF. The CDR3 nucleotides read TGTGCCAGCAGCGTAGGGGGGACAGGGGGCGGGAGCACTGAAGCTTTCTTT.

In DNA, the CDR3 is TGTGCCAGCAGCTTAAACAGCGGGGGTATGTATGAGCAGTTCTTC. It yields the protein CASSLNSGGMYEQFF. This chain connects TRBV7-9 to TRBJ2-1, with TRBD2 matching 8 bases. CDR3 length: 15 amino acids. CDR1 is SEHNR and CDR2 is FQNEAQ in the germline V gene (reference sequence). The junction had 8 bases not matched to a gene; V was cut back by 2 bases and J by 8 bases. Full variable domain (outside the CDR3, taken from reference TRBV7-9 and TRBJ2-1): DTGVSQNPRHKITKRGQNVTFRCDPISEHNRLYWYRQTLGQGPEFLTYFQNEAQLEKSRLLSDRFSAERPKGSFSTLEIQRTEQGDSAMYLCASSLNSGGMYEQFFGPGTRLTVL.

This clonotype was observed a handful of times. The chain carries TRBV12-3 or TRBV12-4 and TRBJ2-7; 8 nucleotides line up with TRBD1. The trim removed 2 bases at V and 3 bases at J, leaving 12 bases unmatched. The length of the CDR3 is 17 residues. In DNA form, the CDR3 reads TGTGCCAGCAGTTTAAGCCGATGCAGGGGGCGCCTCTACGAGCAGTACGTC. Amino acids: CASSLSRCRGRLYEQYV.

In this sample, this clonotype turned up a few times. The chain has TRBV5-1 and TRBJ2-1, with 11 nucleotides matching TRBD2. With V trimmed by 0 bases and J by 9 bases, 11 bases remained unmatched. The CDR3 sequence is 17 residues long. Looked up from germline, CDR1 is SGHRS and CDR2 is YFSETQ. The DNA of the CDR3 is TGCGCCAGCAGCTTGGCACTAGCGGGAGCACTAGGGGGTGAGCAGTTCTTC. Translating it yields CASSLALAGALGGEQFF. Using reference TRBV5-1 and TRBJ2-1 for the parts outside the CDR3, the full variable domain is KAGVTQTPRYLIKTRGQQVTLSCSPISGHRSVSWYQQTPGQGLQFLFEYFSETQRNKGNFPGRFSGRQFSNSRSEMNVSTLELGDSALYLCASSLALAGALGGEQFFGPGTRLTVL.

This clonotype came up a few times. This chain links TRBV14 with TRBJ2-2; no definite D call. The CDR3 spans 16 residues. The germline CDR1 and CDR2 sequences are SGHDN and FVKESK. V was shortened by 0 bases and J by 0 bases, with 8 bases between the two germline ends. The CDR3 region has the DNA TGTGCCAGCAGCCAAGATCGCCGAGCGAACACCGGGGAGCTGTTTTTT. Its translation is CASSQDRRANTGELFF.

In this sample, this clonotype turned up many times. The chain combines TRBV29-1 with TRBJ2-3; D not certain. Trimming shortened V by 5 bases and J by 3 bases, and 9 bases separated the two germline ends. Germline V gene sequence: CDR1 SQVTM, CDR2 ANQGSEA. The length of the CDR3 is 12 residues. The CDR3 here is CSVKGFTDTQYF. DNA of the CDR3: TGCAGCGTTAAAGGGTTTACAGATACGCAGTATTTT.

This clonotype was detected a few times. V gene TRBV11-2 combines with J gene TRBJ1-1; D is perhaps TRBD1 (5 bases). CDR3 size: 12 residues. The V gene lost 4 bases and the J gene lost 12 bases, with 15 bases spanning the gap. Germline V lookup: CDR1 SGHAT, CDR2 FQNNGV. CDR3 bases: TGTGCCAGCAGCTCCAAAGGGGCATCAACTTTCTTT. It encodes CASSSKGASTFF.

This clonotype was found a few times. The chain combines TRBV7-2 with TRBJ2-3; 7 bases are shared with TRBD2. The junction had 6 bases not matched to a gene; V was cut back by 1 base and J by 8 bases. There are 14 residues in the CDR3. Looked up from germline, CDR1 is SGHTA and CDR2 is FQGNSA. In DNA, the CDR3 is TGTGCCAGCAGCTTAGGGCGGGAGCTAGGTACGCAGTATTTT. The encoded protein is CASSLGRELGTQYF.

This chain's CDR3 is CASNGQGTIFSGANVLTF. The CDR3 bases are TGTGCCAGCAATGGACAGGGGACGATATTCTCTGGGGCCAACGTCCTGACTTTC. The gene calls are TRBV2 and TRBJ2-6; 9 nucleotides agree with TRBD1. V lost 7 bases and J lost 0; bases outside the gene matches: 10. The CDR3 length is 18 residues. Germline V lookup: CDR1 SNHLY, CDR2 FYNNEI.

The rearrangement uses TRBV12-3 or TRBV12-4 and TRBJ1-6; TRBD1 aligns across 7 bases. With 6 bases clipped from V and 1 base from J, the junction kept 12 bases outside the gene matches. This CDR3 contains 18 residues. The CDR3: CASRTRQGTGSYNSPLHF. CDR3 bases: TGTGCCAGCAGAACTCGACAGGGTACGGGATCCTATAATTCACCCCTCCACTTT.

The chain links TRBV6-1 to TRBJ1-1; no firm D call. The CDR3 is 14 residues long. CDR1 and CDR2 (germline): MNHNS, SASEGT. V was cut by 10 bases and J by 1 base, with 16 bases left in between. The CDR3 nucleotides read TGTGCCACGCGATTAGGGATGGCGAACACTGAAGCTTTCTTT. As protein: CATRLGMANTEAFF.

V gene TRBV20-1 combines with J gene TRBJ2-7; TRBD2 is a possible D gene (6 bases). The germline CDR1 and CDR2 sequences are DFQATT and SNEGSKA (reference sequence). Trimming cost V 6 bases and J 4 bases, with 16 bases left between them. The CDR3 sequence is 13 residues long. This CDR3 reads CSASIGGEYEQYV. CDR3 coding DNA: TGCAGTGCGTCGATCGGAGGGGAATACGAGCAGTACGTC.

This clonotype was found many times. This chain connects TRBV7-3 to TRBJ2-1; 8 bases map to TRBD2. CDR1 and CDR2 from the germline V gene are SGHTA and FQGTGA. The CDR3 contains 13 residues. V trimming: 5 bases; J trimming: 9 bases; junction bases outside the gene matches: 6. DNA of the CDR3: TGTGCCAGCAGCCCACCAGCGGGAGTTGAGCAGTTCTTC. It encodes CASSPPAGVEQFF.